What follows are 30 T cell receptor beta chains derived from one specimen sequenced in a study of blood T cell repertoires in COVID-19. Libraries were prepared by immunoSEQ multiplex PCR; TCRdb keeps only in-frame clonotypes and omits some of them. Among fewer than 450,000 clones listed, roughly 90% were seen once. The specimen sequenced was PBMCs or T cells enriched from blood (not recorded which). These receptors all stem from a woman in her thirties or forties with acute COVID-19.

CDR3 coding DNA: TGTGCCAGCAGCCCCGTCGGAGACGGCTACACCTTC. Protein sequence: CASSPVGDGYTF. The chain links TRBV7-9 to TRBJ1-2; D is ambiguous. The germline V and J ends were trimmed by 5 bases and 8 bases, with 12 bases remaining between them. This CDR3 region has 12 residues. The germline gives CDR1 SEHNR, CDR2 FQNEAQ (reference sequence).

The rearrangement uses TRBV2 and TRBJ1-1, with 8 bases aligning to TRBD1. The CDR3 runs to 14 residues. The junction had 6 bases not matched to a gene; V was cut back by 2 bases and J by 7 bases. Per germline, CDR1 SNHLY and CDR2 FYNNEI. In DNA form, the CDR3 reads TGTGCCAGCAGTGAACAGGGGGCCATCGTTGAAGCTTTCTTT. Its translation is CASSEQGAIVEAFF.

This clone was observed a single time. The chain combines TRBV5-1 with TRBJ1-5; 7 nucleotides align to TRBD1. The CDR3 has 14 amino acids. V lost 4 bases and J lost 6; bases outside the gene matches: 7. Germline CDR1 and CDR2: SGHRS and YFSETQ. The CDR3, as DNA: TGCGCCAGCAGCGTGGAGGGGGCTAGTCAGCCCCAGCATTTT. Its protein product is CASSVEGASQPQHF.

V usage is TRBV7-2 and J usage is TRBJ1-1; D ambiguous. The V and J ends lost 5 bases and 2 bases respectively, with 12 bases between them. The length of the CDR3 is 14 residues. CDR1 and CDR2 (germline): SGHTA, FQGNSA. The CDR3 sequence is CASSEWTFNTEAFF. The CDR3 bases are TGTGCCAGCAGCGAATGGACTTTTAACACTGAAGCTTTCTTT.

This rearrangement joins TRBV9 to TRBJ1-2; 11 bases map to TRBD1. CDR1 SGDLS and CDR2 YYNGEE come from the germline V gene. The CDR3 runs to 14 residues. The ends lost 3 bases at V and 7 bases at J; junction bases unmatched: 5. CDR3 amino acids: CASSGRTGGSGYTF. The CDR3 coding sequence is TGTGCCAGCAGCGGGCGGACAGGGGGCAGTGGCTACACCTTC.

This clone was counted once. The chain employs TRBV6-1 and TRBJ1-2; D remains unclear. CDR1 is MNHNS and CDR2 is SASEGT in the germline V gene. V lost 2 bases, J lost 7 bases, and 14 bases lay in between. CDR3 length equals 14 residues. This CDR3 reads CASSESPNRGGYTF. Written as DNA, the CDR3 is TGTGCCAGCAGTGAATCACCAAATAGAGGTGGCTACACCTTC.

The chain couples TRBV5-6 to TRBJ1-1, with D perhaps TRBD1 (5 bases). The CDR3 spans 15 residues. CDR1 SGHDT and CDR2 YYEEEE come from the germline V gene. Trimming removed 3 bases from V and 1 base from J, with 13 bases in between. This CDR3 is CASSSSGGSNTEAFF. For the CDR3, the DNA is TGTGCCAGCAGCTCCTCCGGGGGATCGAACACTGAAGCTTTCTTT.

The chain combines TRBV24-1 with TRBJ1-2, with TRBD1 matching 8 bases. Germline CDR1 is KGHDR and CDR2 is SFDVKD. V shed 9 bases, J shed 8 bases, and the junction held 4 bases outside the gene matches. There are 11 residues in the CDR3. The CDR3 nucleotides read TGTGCCACCGGACAGGGCCACGGCTACACCTTC. It yields the protein CATGQGHGYTF.

The chain uses TRBV19 and TRBJ2-3, with a possible D match to TRBD1 (6 bases). This CDR3 spans 15 amino acids. From germline, CDR1 is LNHDA and CDR2 SQIVND (reference sequence). The V end lost 4 bases, the J end lost 3 bases, and 14 bases lay between the germline ends. CDR3 in amino acids: CASSTRGRGTDTQYF. Written as DNA, the CDR3 is TGTGCCAGTAGTACTAGGGGTAGGGGGACAGATACGCAGTATTTT. The full variable domain, with the rest looked up from reference TRBV19 and TRBJ2-3, is DGGITQSPKYLFRKEGQNVTLSCEQNLNHDAMYWYRQDPGQGLRLIYYSQIVNDFQKGDIAEGYSVSREKKESFPLTVTSAQKNPTAFYLCASSTRGRGTDTQYFGPGTRLTVL.

The rearrangement links TRBV29-1 to TRBJ2-2; the match to TRBD2 covers 7 bases. Germline loops: CDR1 SQVTM, CDR2 ANQGSEA. The CDR3 loop spans 14 amino acids. The V segment lost 6 bases and the J segment 4 bases; nucleotides outside the gene matches: 8. The CDR3 DNA sequence: TGCAGCGTCACCTTTTGGGGGGGCACCGGGGAGCTGTTTTTT. Its translation: CSVTFWGGTGELFF.

V and J are TRBV10-3 and TRBJ1-1; TRBD1 agrees at 8 bases. The V and J ends lost 7 bases and 1 base, in that order; junction bases with no gene match: 2. The CDR3 has 13 amino acids. The germline CDR1 and CDR2 sequences are ENHRY and SYGVKD. CDR3 protein: CAITGTGNTEAFF. The CDR3 region has the DNA TGTGCCATCACCGGGACAGGGAACACTGAAGCTTTCTTT.

The chain links TRBV6-5 to TRBJ1-3; a weak D match, TRBD1 (6 bases). The CDR3 loop spans 14 amino acids. Deletions cut 1 base from V and 8 bases from J, with 12 bases between. From germline, CDR1 is MNHEY and CDR2 SVGAGI. The DNA of the CDR3 is TGTGCCAGCAGTTACTTGGGGGCCGGGGACACCATATATTTT. It yields the protein CASSYLGAGDTIYF.

This chain uses TRBV7-9 with TRBJ1-5; TRBD1 might be the D (6 bases). The germline gives CDR1 SEHNR, CDR2 FQNEAQ (reference sequence). This CDR3 contains 14 residues. Trimming shortened V by 2 bases and J by 5 bases, and 10 bases separated the two germline ends. Here the CDR3 reads CASSLTDSYQPQHF. The CDR3, as DNA: TGTGCCAGCAGCTTAACGGACAGCTATCAGCCCCAGCATTTT.

This chain uses TRBV12-5 with TRBJ1-5; D is ambiguous. CDR3 size: 12 residues. Trimming removed 6 bases from V and 8 bases from J, with 11 bases in between. Germline-derived CDR1 and CDR2 are LGHNT and FRNRAP. The CDR3 DNA is TGTGCTAGTGGCCAGATAAATAAGCCCCAGCATTTT. Protein product: CASGQINKPQHF.

The rearrangement joins TRBV7-8 to TRBJ1-1, with D possibly matching TRBD1 (5 bases). Trimming shortened V by 3 bases and J by 0 bases, and 8 bases separated the two germline ends. Germline CDR1 and CDR2: SGHVS and FQNEAQ. This CDR3 region has 14 residues. The CDR3 DNA reads TGTGCCAGCAGCTTGACAGCAATGAACACTGAAGCTTTCTTT. This encodes CASSLTAMNTEAFF.

This clone showed up just once. This chain uses TRBV4-1 with TRBJ1-2; weak D call: TRBD1 (5 bases). The CDR3 covers 15 residues. Deletions cut 2 bases from V and 2 bases from J, with 12 bases between. Per germline, CDR1 MGHRA and CDR2 YSYEKL. The CDR3 bases are TGCGCCAGCAGCCAACTCCAGACAGCGAACTATGGCTACACCTTC. Protein product: CASSQLQTANYGYTF.

Note on this clone: Additional DNA sequences in this sample encode the identical CDR3. This chain uses TRBV29-1 with TRBJ2-7; TRBD2 aligns across 12 bases. Per germline, CDR1 SQVTM and CDR2 ANQGSEA. The CDR3 is 13 residues long. The ends lost 6 bases at V and 4 bases at J; junction bases unmatched: 4. The CDR3 loop is CSVTSGGSYEQYF. The CDR3 DNA sequence: TGCAGCGTAACTAGCGGGGGGTCATACGAGCAGTACTTC.

This chain uses TRBV9 with TRBJ2-2; D perhaps matches TRBD1 (5 bases). CDR3 length: 15 residues. Looked up from germline, CDR1 is SGDLS and CDR2 is YYNGEE. The V end was cut by 4 bases, the J end by 0 bases, with 10 bases between. The CDR3 sequence is CASSPRASNTGELFF. The CDR3 region has the DNA TGTGCCAGCAGCCCCAGGGCTTCGAACACCGGGGAGCTGTTTTTT.

The rearrangement joins TRBV15 to TRBJ2-7; perhaps TRBD2 as D (7 bases). The CDR3 consists of 16 residues. CDR1 is LNHNV, CDR2 YYDKDF, per germline (reference sequence). The V end lost 6 bases, the J end lost 3 bases, and 21 bases lay between the germline ends. The CDR3 loop is CATRPSGATRGYEQYF. The CDR3 DNA sequence: TGTGCCACCAGACCCAGCGGGGCAACCAGGGGCTACGAGCAGTACTTC.

CDR3 in amino acids: CAWSVLRSFDTIYF. The CDR3 DNA sequence: TGTGCCTGGAGTGTACTCAGGTCCTTCGACACCATATATTTT. The chain carries TRBV30 and TRBJ1-3; D remains ambiguous. Germline V gives CDR1 GTSNPN, CDR2 SVGIG (reference sequence). The CDR3 has 14 residues. V lost 0 bases and J lost 8, with 14 bases in between.

The V call is TRBV30, the J call TRBJ1-2; D not certain. The CDR3 consists of 14 residues. Trimming cost V 2 bases and J 3 bases, with 13 bases left between them. CDR1 GTSNPN and CDR2 SVGIG come from the germline V gene (reference sequence). CDR3 protein: CAWSSGLVDYGYTF. The CDR3 DNA is TGTGCCTGGAGTTCAGGTCTCGTAGACTATGGCTACACCTTC. The full variable domain, with the rest looked up from reference TRBV30 and TRBJ1-2, is SQTIHQWPATLVQPVGSPLSLECTVEGTSNPNLYWYRQAAGRGLQLLFYSVGIGQISSEVPQNLSASRPQDRQFILSSKKLLLSDSGFYLCAWSSGLVDYGYTFGSGTRLTVV.

J is TRBJ2-1 and V is TRBV2; the match to TRBD1 covers 9 bases. Germline CDR1 reads SNHLY; CDR2 reads FYNNEI. With 3 bases clipped from V and 8 bases from J, the junction kept 8 bases outside the gene matches. CDR3 length: 15 residues. The CDR3 sequence: CASSDSTGGLDEQFF. The CDR3 DNA reads TGTGCCAGCAGTGACTCGACAGGGGGATTGGATGAGCAGTTCTTC.

This clone showed up just once. The chain has TRBV9 and TRBJ2-3, with 7 nucleotides matching TRBD2. This CDR3 spans 15 amino acids. J gave up 0 bases and V 3 bases, and 4 bases lay outside the gene matches. Per germline, CDR1 SGDLS and CDR2 YYNGEE. Written as DNA, the CDR3 is TGTGCCAGCAGCGCACCGGGACTAAGCACAGATACGCAGTATTTT. Its translation: CASSAPGLSTDTQYF.

The V and J genes are TRBV6-5 and TRBJ1-1; D may be TRBD1 (6 bases). V dropped 6 bases and J dropped 8 bases, with 10 bases sitting between them. The CDR3 runs to 11 residues. Germline V gene data show CDR1 as MNHEY and CDR2 as SVGAGI. Here the CDR3 reads CASRKGDEAFF. As DNA, the CDR3 is TGTGCCAGCAGGAAGGGGGACGAAGCTTTCTTT.

The chain links TRBV2 to TRBJ2-1; 12 positions agree with TRBD2. Per the germline V gene, CDR1 is SNHLY and CDR2 is FYNNEI. The junction had 9 bases not matched to a gene; V was cut back by 6 bases and J by 9 bases. This CDR3 spans 15 amino acids. CDR3 coding DNA: TGTGCCAGCAGACTCACTAGCGGGGGGCCAGGTGAGCAGTTCTTC. Amino acid sequence: CASRLTSGGPGEQFF.

The CDR3, as DNA: TGTGCCAGCAGCCAACCAGCGGGGGGCCTGAACAATGAGCAGTTCTTC. Amino acid sequence: CASSQPAGGLNNEQFF. The chain combines TRBV7-9 with TRBJ2-1; TRBD2 agrees at 9 bases. CDR3 size: 16 residues. Per the germline V gene, CDR1 is SEHNR and CDR2 is FQNEAQ (reference sequence). V was clipped by 5 bases and J by 5 bases; unmatched bases: 10.

The genes are TRBV5-8 and TRBJ1-1, with D perhaps TRBD1 (5 bases). Germline CDR1 reads SGHTS; CDR2 reads YDEGEE. The CDR3 spans 15 residues. Trimming cost V 4 bases and J 1 base, with 14 bases left between them. CDR3 nucleotides: TGTGCCAGCAGCACACGAAGTACAGGGAACACTGAAGCTTTCTTT. It encodes CASSTRSTGNTEAFF.

The chain employs TRBV6-5 and TRBJ1-1; D unresolved. V lost 2 bases and J lost 12, with 16 bases in between. Per germline, CDR1 MNHEY and CDR2 SVGAGI. The CDR3 consists of 13 residues. The CDR3 here is CASSYQVSSSPFF. For the CDR3, the DNA is TGTGCCAGCAGTTACCAGGTCTCTTCCTCCCCTTTCTTT.

The chain recombines TRBV15 with TRBJ2-7; a weak D match, TRBD1 (6 bases). V dropped 1 base and J dropped 6 bases, with 10 bases sitting between them. This CDR3 contains 13 residues. From germline, CDR1 is LNHNV and CDR2 YYDKDF (reference sequence). The CDR3 loop is CATSRVTGSEQYF. The CDR3 region has the DNA TGTGCCACCAGCAGAGTGACAGGCTCCGAGCAGTACTTC.

This chain connects TRBV5-1 to TRBJ1-1; TRBD1 aligns across 10 bases. CDR1 SGHRS and CDR2 YFSETQ come from the germline V gene. This CDR3 has 16 amino acids. The V segment lost 0 bases and the J segment 0 bases; nucleotides outside the gene matches: 2. CDR3 loop: CASSLGGQGMNTEAFF. CDR3 coding DNA: TGCGCCAGCAGCTTGGGGGGACAGGGGATGAACACTGAAGCTTTCTTT. The complete variable domain, with remaining parts taken from reference TRBV5-1 and TRBJ1-1, reads KAGVTQTPRYLIKTRGQQVTLSCSPISGHRSVSWYQQTPGQGLQFLFEYFSETQRNKGNFPGRFSGRQFSNSRSEMNVSTLELGDSALYLCASSLGGQGMNTEAFFGQGTRLTVV.